The following is a T cell receptor beta chain sequence with its context. The antigen is undetermined. The data were obtained in a study of shared clonotypes between healthy human individuals. Broader study findings: Having only a few donors restricted how much genetic and exposure-history diversity was captured.

Assay execution proceeded at the deep level. This table comes from immunoSEQ multiplex PCR, and its TCRdb copy is limited to in-frame clones, with some not included. The sample lists approximately 940,000 clones, over 60% seen once, with about 1.5% in the top ten. This receptor was obtained from a young man in good health. What was sequenced was memory CD4+ T cells sorted from blood. Subset described: CD45RA-negative fraction.

CDR3 protein: CASSERTSGSKGYNEQFF. CDR3 in DNA: TGTGCCAGCAGTGAACGCACTAGCGGGAGCAAAGGCTACAATGAGCAGTTCTTC. The V gene is TRBV6-1, the J gene TRBJ2-1; 11 bases map to TRBD2. With V trimmed by 2 bases and J by 3 bases, 9 bases remained unmatched. The germline V gene has CDR1 MNHNS and CDR2 SASEGT. This CDR3 is 18 amino acids long.